This T cell receptor beta chain was identified in a study of cytomegalovirus exposure and HLA in healthy donors. On this clone itself: Its antigen is undetermined.

CDR3 length: 13 amino acids. CDR1 and CDR2 from the germline V gene are MNHEY and SVGAGI. V lost 5 bases and J lost 7; bases outside the gene matches: 6. Study-level findings and limits: As confirmed in vitro, three CMV-associated chains were specific for CMV antigens.

With 60 Vbeta and 13 Jbeta primers, the PCR was carried out. Generated by immunoSEQ multiplex PCR, the TCRdb table keeps only in-frame clones and is missing some. The data show roughly 170,000 clones, about four fifths seen once. Sequencing was performed on PBMCs. The clonotype was recovered from a man younger than 35 in good health and CMV-seronegative. This sequence joins TRBV6-5 and TRBJ2-3; 7 bases are a match to TRBD2. The CDR3 DNA follows: TGTGCCAGCAGTGTCACGGGGGGATATACGCAGTATTTT. It yields the protein CASSVTGGYTQYF.